The 29 T cell receptor beta chains reported below all come from one sample, sequenced in a study of human T cells and chemical hapten exposure. Time point described: pre-sensitization, week 0. This sample's treatment: therapeutic diphenylcyclopropenone sensitization with weekly scalp DPC. One entry per CDR3 protein, called by TCRdb with MiXCR from the RACE reads. This sample has tens of thousands of distinct CDR3 sequences, with 9.5% to 13% found just once. This specimen was whole blood, taken in connection with sensitization to the hapten diphenylcyclopropenone (DPC). The receptors were gathered from a woman between 50 and 59 years old with alopecia areata. Some clones in this sample may be carry-over from other donors' samples.

The chain employs TRBV3-1 and TRBJ2-5, with 7 bases that match TRBD2. The CDR3 spans 16 residues. Germline lookup yields CDR1 LGHDT and CDR2 YNNKEL (reference sequence). Trimming cost V 3 bases and J 2 bases; bases outside gene matches: 9. The CDR3 region has the DNA TGTGCCAGCAGCCAGATTGTAGCTAGCGGACAAGAGACCCAGTACTTC. It yields the protein CASSQIVASGQETQYF.

This clonotype was observed a few times. This chain links TRBV28 with TRBJ1-2, with D possibly TRBD1 on 5 matching bases. This CDR3 has 14 amino acids. Trimming took off 6 bases at V and 2 bases at J, with 13 bases between the two ends. CDR1 and CDR2 from the germline V gene are MDHEN and SYDVKM. The CDR3 DNA reads as TGTGCCAGCAGGCTAGGGACGGAGAACTATGGCTACACCTTC. Amino acid sequence: CASRLGTENYGYTF.

This clonotype was seen repeatedly, ten times or more. The rearrangement uses TRBV6-6 and TRBJ2-6; D is uncertain. The germline V gene has CDR1 MNHNY and CDR2 SVGAGI (reference sequence). Trimming removed 5 bases from V and 0 bases from J, with 11 bases in between. The CDR3 runs to 16 residues. The DNA for the CDR3 is TGTGCCAGCAGTAGAACGGTGCTCTCTGGGGCCAACGTCCTGACTTTC. Translation gives CASSRTVLSGANVLTF.

Many counts were recorded for this clonotype. The chain has TRBV6-2 or TRBV6-3 and TRBJ2-3; 7 bases line up with TRBD2. CDR3 size: 15 residues. V shed 2 bases and J 6 bases; nucleotides not matched to a gene: 8. Germline loops: CDR1 MNHEY, CDR2 SVGEGT. The DNA for the CDR3 is TGTGCCAGCAGTTACAGCGGGGTAGCGACCGATACGCAGTATTTT. This encodes CASSYSGVATDTQYF.

The chain uses TRBV3-1 and TRBJ2-7, with D unclear. The CDR3 loop spans 13 amino acids. Trimming cost V 3 bases and J 6 bases, with 12 bases left between them. Germline values: CDR1 LGHDT, CDR2 YNNKEL (reference sequence). The CDR3 coding sequence is TGTGCCAGCAGCCAGAGACAAAGAAGCGAGCAGTACTTC. This encodes CASSQRQRSEQYF.

There are many counts of this clonotype. The chain carries TRBV27 and TRBJ2-5, with a tentative D call TRBD2 (6 bases). CDR1 is MNHEY, CDR2 SMNVEV, per germline (reference sequence). CDR3 length: 15 residues. V lost 2 bases to trimming and J lost 7 bases, with 17 bases between them. The CDR3 reads CASSLSSGLLGTQYF. The CDR3 coding sequence is TGTGCCAGCAGTTTAAGTAGCGGCCTTTTAGGGACCCAGTACTTC.

This clonotype was picked up a small number of times. The CDR3 sequence: CASSPTVYGYTF. In DNA, the CDR3 is TGTGCCAGCAGCCCTACGGTCTATGGCTACACCTTC. This chain joins TRBV12-3 or TRBV12-4 and TRBJ1-2; D remains unclear. The CDR3 loop spans 12 amino acids. Trimming shortened V by 6 bases and J by 4 bases, and 9 bases separated the two germline ends.

Concerning this clonotype itself: It may be a read error: a sequence one base away is much more abundant. The gene calls are TRBV29-1 and TRBJ2-7; TRBD1 matches 9 bases. The germline gives CDR1 SQVTM, CDR2 ANQGSEA. With V trimmed by 3 bases and J by 4 bases, 7 bases remained unmatched. The CDR3 has 14 residues. Here the CDR3 DNA reads TGCAGCGTTGAGTTGGGACAGGGACGATACGAGCAGTACTTC. Its translation is CSVELGQGRYEQYF.

Ten or more counts support this clonotype. The CDR3 bases are TGCGCCAGCCGATTGGGTGCATCTAGCGGGGGTCACAATGAGCAGTTCTTC. Translation: CASRLGASSGGHNEQFF. V usage is TRBV5-1 and J usage is TRBJ2-1, with 10 bases matching TRBD2. CDR3 length: 17 residues. CDR1 SGHRS and CDR2 YFSETQ come from the germline V gene. V lost 7 bases and J lost 5; bases outside the gene matches: 15.

The V call is TRBV20-1, the J call TRBJ1-1; 7 bases are shared with TRBD1. Per the germline V gene, CDR1 is DFQATT and CDR2 is SNEGSKA (reference sequence). Trimming removed 2 bases from V and 1 base from J; junction bases left unmatched: 4. The CDR3 is 14 amino acids. The CDR3 sequence: CSARRDRANTEAFF. CDR3 sequence (DNA): TGCAGTGCTAGAAGGGACAGAGCGAACACTGAAGCTTTCTTT.

The chain combines TRBV7-2 with TRBJ2-3; D is perhaps TRBD1 (6 bases). V lost 1 base and J 0 bases, leaving 8 bases between the germline ends. The CDR3 length is 15 residues. The germline CDR1 and CDR2 sequences are SGHTA and FQGNSA. The CDR3 here is CASSLGTASTDTQYF. The CDR3, as DNA: TGTGCCAGCAGCTTAGGGACAGCGAGCACAGATACGCAGTATTTT.

The chain combines TRBV9 with TRBJ2-3; D might be TRBD2 (6 bases). CDR1 and CDR2 from the germline V gene are SGDLS and YYNGEE. V was trimmed by 0 bases and J by 1 base, leaving 15 bases between them. The CDR3 loop spans 17 amino acids. CDR3 residues: CASSVDGRNIRTDTQYF. The CDR3 DNA reads TGTGCCAGCAGCGTAGATGGGAGGAATATACGCACAGATACGCAGTATTTT.

This chain connects TRBV20-1 to TRBJ2-1, with 8 bases aligning to TRBD2. Unmatched junction bases numbered 1, after V lost 2 bases and J lost 7 bases. Germline CDR1 is DFQATT and CDR2 is SNEGSKA (reference sequence). The CDR3 runs 12 residues. The CDR3 DNA sequence: TGCAGTGCTAGACCGGGAGGGAATGAGCAGTTCTTC. It is translated as CSARPGGNEQFF.

The V and J genes are TRBV6-6 and TRBJ2-7; 7 positions agree with TRBD1. The CDR3 totals 14 residues. Germline CDR1 and CDR2: MNHNY and SVGAGI (reference sequence). V shed 2 bases and J 5 bases; nucleotides not matched to a gene: 6. This chain's CDR3 is CASSYGQGVDEQYF. The CDR3, as DNA: TGTGCCAGCAGTTACGGCCAGGGGGTTGACGAGCAGTACTTC.

The chain has TRBV20-1 and TRBJ2-3; 7 positions agree with TRBD1. CDR1 and CDR2 (germline): DFQATT, SNEGSKA (reference sequence). This CDR3 contains 12 residues. With 5 bases clipped from V and 3 bases from J, the junction kept 2 bases outside the gene matches. The CDR3 here is CSAPGQTDTQYF. In DNA, the CDR3 is TGCAGTGCTCCGGGACAGACAGATACGCAGTATTTT.

This clonotype was recorded at least ten times. The V call is TRBV6-2 or TRBV6-3, the J call TRBJ2-2; 10 positions match TRBD1. Losses at the gene ends were 5 bases for V and 5 bases for J; bases not matched to a gene: 5. This CDR3 contains 15 residues. Germline loops: CDR1 MNHEY, CDR2 SVGEGT. CDR3 residues: CASSRQGARTGELFF. CDR3 DNA: TGTGCCAGCAGTAGACAGGGGGCGCGTACCGGGGAGCTGTTTTTT.

The chain links TRBV6-4 to TRBJ2-2; D could derive from TRBD1 or TRBD2 (5 bases each). Germline V gives CDR1 MRHNA, CDR2 SNTAGT. The CDR3 runs 16 residues. Deletions cut 5 bases from V and 2 bases from J, with 15 bases between. This CDR3 reads CASSPGRTANTGELFF. The CDR3 coding sequence is TGTGCCAGCAGTCCGGGACGGACCGCTAACACCGGGGAGCTGTTTTTT.

This clonotype showed up many times. CDR3 nucleotide sequence: TGTGCCAGCAGACAGACAGGGCCCACTGAAGCTTTCTTT. The encoded protein is CASRQTGPTEAFF. The chain has TRBV12-3 or TRBV12-4 and TRBJ1-1, with 7 bases matching TRBD1. V lost 6 bases to trimming and J lost 4 bases; unmatched junction nucleotides: 5. This CDR3 spans 13 amino acids.

This clonotype has just a few counts. This chain uses TRBV7-2 with TRBJ2-7, with 12 bases matching TRBD1. The J segment lost 5 bases and the V segment lost 5 bases, leaving 7 bases of the junction unmatched. The germline V gene has CDR1 SGHTA and CDR2 FQGNSA. This CDR3 has 15 residues. CDR3 DNA: TGTGCCAGCAGCCTCTCGGGACAGGGGGCTAACGAGCAGTACTTC. It yields the protein CASSLSGQGANEQYF.

This clonotype has more than one count but fewer than ten. The chain joins TRBV2 to TRBJ2-2, with 9 bases identical to TRBD2. The CDR3 runs to 15 residues. Germline CDR1 SNHLY, CDR2 FYNNEI. J gave up 3 bases and V 7 bases, and 6 bases lay outside the gene matches. The CDR3 protein is CASNGGRAYTGELFF. CDR3 DNA: TGTGCCAGCAATGGCGGGAGGGCCTACACCGGGGAGCTGTTTTTT.

This clonotype was observed at least ten times. The chain combines TRBV6-6 with TRBJ1-6; no clear D. V lost 0 bases and J lost 6, with 12 bases in between. Germline CDR1 MNHNY, CDR2 SVGAGI (reference sequence). The CDR3 runs to 16 residues. CDR3 coding DNA: TGTGCCAGCAGTTACTCAGAGGCGGCAGTTAATTCACCCCTCCACTTT. Amino acids: CASSYSEAAVNSPLHF.

This clonotype was observed many times. The J gene is TRBJ2-1, the V gene TRBV7-9, with 9 bases lining up with TRBD1. Germline V gene sequence: CDR1 SEHNR, CDR2 FQNEAQ (reference sequence). V shed 4 bases, J shed 7 bases, and the junction held 20 bases outside the gene matches. The CDR3 extends over 19 amino acids. The CDR3 coding sequence is TGTGCCAGCAGCTCGGGCCCCTACAGGGGGCCACGCGCACCGAATGAGCAGTTCTTC. It encodes CASSSGPYRGPRAPNEQFF.

This clonotype has ten or more counts. V gene TRBV12-3 or TRBV12-4 combines with J gene TRBJ1-1, with TRBD1 as a possible D gene (5 bases). Trimming took 3 bases from V and 0 from J, leaving 17 bases between them. This CDR3 comprises 17 residues. The CDR3: CASSFPNFGHMNTEAFF. Written as DNA, the CDR3 is TGTGCCAGCAGTTTCCCGAACTTTGGACACATGAACACTGAAGCTTTCTTT.

The chain carries TRBV7-3 and TRBJ2-1; no clear D gene. V was clipped by 2 bases and J by 6 bases, with 11 bases between them. Germline V gene sequence: CDR1 SGHTA, CDR2 FQGTGA. The CDR3 sequence is 14 residues long. The CDR3 sequence: CASSLEMTSNEQFF. In nucleotides, the CDR3 is TGTGCCAGCAGCTTAGAAATGACTTCCAATGAGCAGTTCTTC.

This clonotype was seen repeatedly, ten times or more. This chain links TRBV27 with TRBJ2-7; 7 bases agree with TRBD2. Germline assignment: CDR1 MNHEY and CDR2 SMNVEV (reference sequence). Trimming took 3 bases from V and 1 from J; bases not matched to a gene: 6. CDR3 length: 15 amino acids. The CDR3 DNA reads TGTGCCAGCAGTTTCGACGGGAGGAGTTCCTACGAGCAGTACTTC. Protein product: CASSFDGRSSYEQYF.

This clonotype came up many times. CDR3: CASSLVGPGLGNYNEQFF. CDR3 bases: TGTGCCAGCAGCTTAGTGGGTCCGGGACTAGGAAACTACAATGAGCAGTTCTTC. The chain employs TRBV7-6 and TRBJ2-1; 8 positions agree with TRBD2. Germline loops: CDR1 SGHVS, CDR2 FNYEAQ. There are 18 residues in the CDR3. The J segment lost 3 bases and the V segment lost 1 base, leaving 11 bases of the junction unmatched.

The chain employs TRBV6-5 and TRBJ1-3, with 7 bases lining up with TRBD1. Trimming removed 8 bases from V and 6 bases from J; junction bases left unmatched: 10. Germline V CDR1 and CDR2: MNHEY, SVGAGI. The CDR3 contains 14 residues. The CDR3 DNA follows: TGTGCCAGCTTCACCGGGACAGCAGCAAACACCATATATTTT. This translates into CASFTGTAANTIYF.

The rearrangement joins TRBV7-9 to TRBJ2-2, with D perhaps matching TRBD2 (6 bases). The CDR3 is 15 amino acids. V lost 7 bases and J 0 bases, leaving 12 bases between the germline ends. The germline gives CDR1 SEHNR, CDR2 FQNEAQ (reference sequence). Written as DNA, the CDR3 is TGTGCCAGCATCATGGGACTCGCGAACACCGGGGAGCTGTTTTTT. Amino acid sequence: CASIMGLANTGELFF.

This clonotype came up a few times. This chain uses TRBV20-1 with TRBJ1-1; D remains unclear. Germline CDR1 is DFQATT and CDR2 is SNEGSKA (reference sequence). The CDR3 length is 15 residues. Trimming shortened V by 6 bases and J by 1 base, and 18 bases separated the two germline ends. CDR3 coding DNA: TGCAGTGCGGGAGCGTTGGAAAGGCCGAACACTGAAGCTTTCTTT. It specifies CSAGALERPNTEAFF.